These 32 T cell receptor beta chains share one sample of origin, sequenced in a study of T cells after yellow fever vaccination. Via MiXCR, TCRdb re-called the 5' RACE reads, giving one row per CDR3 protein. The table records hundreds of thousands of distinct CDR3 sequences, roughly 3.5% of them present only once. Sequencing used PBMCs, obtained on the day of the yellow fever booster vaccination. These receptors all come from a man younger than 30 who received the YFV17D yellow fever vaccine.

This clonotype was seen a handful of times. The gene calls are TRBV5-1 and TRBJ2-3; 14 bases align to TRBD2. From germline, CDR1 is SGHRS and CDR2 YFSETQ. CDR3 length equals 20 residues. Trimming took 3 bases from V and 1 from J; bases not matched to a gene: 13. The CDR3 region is CASSSRIGTSGGLRTDTQYF. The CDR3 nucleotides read TGCGCCAGCAGCTCCCGCATCGGGACTAGCGGGGGCCTCCGCACAGATACGCAGTATTTT.

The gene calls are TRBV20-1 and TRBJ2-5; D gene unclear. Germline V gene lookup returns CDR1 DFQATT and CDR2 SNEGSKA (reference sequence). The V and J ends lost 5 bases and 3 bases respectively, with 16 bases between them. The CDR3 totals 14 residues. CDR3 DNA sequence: TGCAGTGCTCCCCACTCCGAGCCGAAAGAGACCCAGTACTTC. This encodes CSAPHSEPKETQYF.

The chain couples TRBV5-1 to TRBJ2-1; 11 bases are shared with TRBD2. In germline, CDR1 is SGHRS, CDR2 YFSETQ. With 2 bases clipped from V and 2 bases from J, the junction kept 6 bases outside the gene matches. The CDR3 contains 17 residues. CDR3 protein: CASSFASGGPPYNEQFF. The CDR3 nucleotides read TGCGCCAGCAGCTTCGCTAGCGGGGGGCCTCCCTACAATGAGCAGTTCTTC. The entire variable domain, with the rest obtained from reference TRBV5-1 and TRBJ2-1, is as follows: KAGVTQTPRYLIKTRGQQVTLSCSPISGHRSVSWYQQTPGQGLQFLFEYFSETQRNKGNFPGRFSGRQFSNSRSEMNVSTLELGDSALYLCASSFASGGPPYNEQFFGPGTRLTVL.

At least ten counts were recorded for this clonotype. The CDR3 region is CASSQDLGGTLDNSPLHF. The DNA of the CDR3 is TGCGCCAGCAGCCAAGATTTAGGTGGGACCTTGGACAATTCACCCCTCCACTTT. The chain combines TRBV4-1 with TRBJ1-6; D might be TRBD1 (5 bases). V was pared by 0 bases and J by 7 bases, with 19 bases between. Germline lookup yields CDR1 MGHRA and CDR2 YSYEKL. The CDR3 covers 18 residues.

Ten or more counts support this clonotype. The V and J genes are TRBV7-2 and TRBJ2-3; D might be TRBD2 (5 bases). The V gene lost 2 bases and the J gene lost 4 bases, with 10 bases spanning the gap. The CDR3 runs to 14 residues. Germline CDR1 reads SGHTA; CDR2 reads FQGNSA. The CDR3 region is CASSLYRLPDTQYF. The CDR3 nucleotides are TGTGCCAGCAGCTTATACCGACTACCAGATACGCAGTATTTT.

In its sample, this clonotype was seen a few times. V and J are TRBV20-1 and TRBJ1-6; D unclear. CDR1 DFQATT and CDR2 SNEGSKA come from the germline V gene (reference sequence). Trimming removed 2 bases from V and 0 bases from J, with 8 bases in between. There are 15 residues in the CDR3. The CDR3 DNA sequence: TGCAGTGCTAGAAACAGCGTCTCCTATAATTCACCCCTCCACTTT. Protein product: CSARNSVSYNSPLHF.

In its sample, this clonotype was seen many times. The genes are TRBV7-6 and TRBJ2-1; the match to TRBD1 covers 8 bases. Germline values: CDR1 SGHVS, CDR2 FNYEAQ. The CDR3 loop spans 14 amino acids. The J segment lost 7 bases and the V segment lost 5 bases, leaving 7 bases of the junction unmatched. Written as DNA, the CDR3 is TGTGCCAGCAGCCAGACAGGGGTGGCAAATGAGCAGTTCTTC. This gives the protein CASSQTGVANEQFF.

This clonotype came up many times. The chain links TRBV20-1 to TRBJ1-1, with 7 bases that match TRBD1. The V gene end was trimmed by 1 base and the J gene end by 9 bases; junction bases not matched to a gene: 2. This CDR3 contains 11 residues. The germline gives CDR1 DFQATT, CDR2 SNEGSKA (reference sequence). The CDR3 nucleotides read TGCAGTGCTAGAGGGGACAGAAAAGCTTTCTTT. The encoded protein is CSARGDRKAFF.

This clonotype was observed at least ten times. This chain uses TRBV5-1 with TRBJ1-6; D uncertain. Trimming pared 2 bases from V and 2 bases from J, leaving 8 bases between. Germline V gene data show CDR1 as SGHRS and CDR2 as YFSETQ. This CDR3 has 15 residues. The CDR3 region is CASSFLGTYNSPLHF. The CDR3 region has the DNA TGCGCCAGCAGCTTTCTGGGGACCTATAATTCACCCCTCCACTTT.

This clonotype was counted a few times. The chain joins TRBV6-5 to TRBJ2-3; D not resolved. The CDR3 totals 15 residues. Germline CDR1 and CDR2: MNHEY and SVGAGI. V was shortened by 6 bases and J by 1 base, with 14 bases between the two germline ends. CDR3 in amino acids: CASSPTVIRTDTQYF. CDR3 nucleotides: TGTGCCAGCAGCCCGACTGTGATTCGCACAGATACGCAGTATTTT.

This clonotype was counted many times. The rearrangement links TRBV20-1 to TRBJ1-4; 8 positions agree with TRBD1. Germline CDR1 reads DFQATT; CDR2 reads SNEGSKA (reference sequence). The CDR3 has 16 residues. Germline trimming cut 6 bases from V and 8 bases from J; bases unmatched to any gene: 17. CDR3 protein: CSANDFSAGGLEKLFF. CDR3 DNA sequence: TGCAGTGCCAACGATTTCTCCGCAGGGGGCTTAGAAAAACTGTTTTTT.

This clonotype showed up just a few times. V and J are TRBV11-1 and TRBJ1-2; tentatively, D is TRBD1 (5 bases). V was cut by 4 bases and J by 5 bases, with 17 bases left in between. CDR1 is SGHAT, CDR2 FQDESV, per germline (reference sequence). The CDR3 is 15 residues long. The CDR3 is CASSWTFGGDYGYTF. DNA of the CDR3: TGTGCCAGCAGCTGGACCTTCGGGGGAGATTATGGCTACACCTTC.

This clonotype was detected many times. In DNA, the CDR3 is TGTGCCAGCAGGGAAACAGGGTCCTACGAGCAGTACGTC. Its translation: CASRETGSYEQYV. The J gene is TRBJ2-7, the V gene TRBV6-1; tentatively, D is TRBD1 (6 bases). The V gene lost 6 bases and the J gene lost 1 base, with 10 bases spanning the gap. The CDR3 covers 13 residues. The germline V gene has CDR1 MNHNS and CDR2 SASEGT.

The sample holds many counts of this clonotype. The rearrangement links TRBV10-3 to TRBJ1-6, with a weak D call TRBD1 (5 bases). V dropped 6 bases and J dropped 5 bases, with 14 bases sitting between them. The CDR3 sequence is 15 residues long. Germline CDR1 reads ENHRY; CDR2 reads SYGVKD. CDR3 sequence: CAIRARDGHNSPLHF. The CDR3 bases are TGTGCCATCAGGGCTCGGGACGGTCATAATTCACCCCTCCACTTT.

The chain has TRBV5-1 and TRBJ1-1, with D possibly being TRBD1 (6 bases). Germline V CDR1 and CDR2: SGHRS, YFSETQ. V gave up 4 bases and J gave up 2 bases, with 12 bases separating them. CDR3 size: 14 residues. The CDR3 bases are TGCGCCAGCAGCCTGACAGGTTTTAACACTGAAGCTTTCTTT. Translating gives CASSLTGFNTEAFF. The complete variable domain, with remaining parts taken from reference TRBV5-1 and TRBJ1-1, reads KAGVTQTPRYLIKTRGQQVTLSCSPISGHRSVSWYQQTPGQGLQFLFEYFSETQRNKGNFPGRFSGRQFSNSRSEMNVSTLELGDSALYLCASSLTGFNTEAFFGQGTRLTVV.

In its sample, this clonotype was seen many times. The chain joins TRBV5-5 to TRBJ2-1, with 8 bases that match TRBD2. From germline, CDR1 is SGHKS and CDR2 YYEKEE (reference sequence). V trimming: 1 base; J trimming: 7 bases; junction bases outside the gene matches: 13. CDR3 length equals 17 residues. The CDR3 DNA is TGTGCCAGCAGCTTGAGTCTAGCGGGTACCCTTGGGAATGAGCAGTTCTTC. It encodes CASSLSLAGTLGNEQFF.

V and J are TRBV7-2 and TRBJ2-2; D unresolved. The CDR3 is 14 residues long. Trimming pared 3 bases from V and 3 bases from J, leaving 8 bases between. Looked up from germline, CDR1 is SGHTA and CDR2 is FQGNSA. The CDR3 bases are TGTGCCAGCAGCTTCGCTATATACACCGGGGAGCTGTTTTTT. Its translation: CASSFAIYTGELFF.

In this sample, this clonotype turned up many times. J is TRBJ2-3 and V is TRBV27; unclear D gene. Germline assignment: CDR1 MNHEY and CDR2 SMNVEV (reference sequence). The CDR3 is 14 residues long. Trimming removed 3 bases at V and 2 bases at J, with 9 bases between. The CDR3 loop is CASSLGLDTDTQYF. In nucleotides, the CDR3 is TGTGCCAGCAGTTTGGGTCTGGACACAGATACGCAGTATTTT.

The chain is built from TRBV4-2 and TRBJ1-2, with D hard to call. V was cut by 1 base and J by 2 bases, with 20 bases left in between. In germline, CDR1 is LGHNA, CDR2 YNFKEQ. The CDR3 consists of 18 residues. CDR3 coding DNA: TGTGCCAGCAGCCAAGTGGATAGCTGGACCATCACCAACTATGGCTACACCTTC. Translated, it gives CASSQVDSWTITNYGYTF.

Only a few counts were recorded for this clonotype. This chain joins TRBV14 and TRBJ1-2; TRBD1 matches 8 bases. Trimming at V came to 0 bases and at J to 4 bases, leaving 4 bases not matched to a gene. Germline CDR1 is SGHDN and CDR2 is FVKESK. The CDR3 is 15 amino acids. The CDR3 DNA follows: TGTGCCAGCAGCCAAGAGACCAGGGGGCCCTATGGCTACACCTTC. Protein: CASSQETRGPYGYTF.

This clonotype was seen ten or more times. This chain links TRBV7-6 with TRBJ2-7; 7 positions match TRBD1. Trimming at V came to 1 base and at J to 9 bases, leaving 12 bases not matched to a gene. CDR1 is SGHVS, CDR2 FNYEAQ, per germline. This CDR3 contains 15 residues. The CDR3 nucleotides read TGTGCCAGCAGCTTAGTCGCCGGGCAGGGGGACGCGCAGTACTTC. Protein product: CASSLVAGQGDAQYF.

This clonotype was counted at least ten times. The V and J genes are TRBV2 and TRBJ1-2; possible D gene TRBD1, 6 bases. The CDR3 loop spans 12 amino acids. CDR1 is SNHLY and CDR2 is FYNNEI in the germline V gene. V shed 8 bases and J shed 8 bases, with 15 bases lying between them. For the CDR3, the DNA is TGTGCCAGCGGGGGCAGGGAGAAAGGCTACACCTTC. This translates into CASGGREKGYTF. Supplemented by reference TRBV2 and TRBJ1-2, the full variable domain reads EPEVTQTPSHQVTQMGQEVILRCVPISNHLYFYWYRQILGQKVEFLVSFYNNEISEKSEIFDDQFSVERPDGSNFTLKIRSTKLEDSAMYFCASGGREKGYTFGSGTRLTVV.

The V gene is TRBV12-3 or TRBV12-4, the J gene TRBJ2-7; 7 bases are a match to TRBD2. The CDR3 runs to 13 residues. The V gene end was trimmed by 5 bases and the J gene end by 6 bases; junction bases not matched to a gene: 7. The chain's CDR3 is CASSRRVAGEQYV. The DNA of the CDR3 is TGTGCCAGCAGTCGCCGGGTAGCGGGCGAGCAGTACGTC.

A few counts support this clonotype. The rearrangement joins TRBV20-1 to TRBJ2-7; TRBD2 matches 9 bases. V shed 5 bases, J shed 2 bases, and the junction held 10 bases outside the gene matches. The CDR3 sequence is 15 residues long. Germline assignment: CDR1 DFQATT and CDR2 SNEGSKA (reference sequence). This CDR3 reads CSASQVAGDTYEQYF. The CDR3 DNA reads TGCAGTGCTTCCCAAGTAGCGGGGGACACCTACGAGCAGTACTTC.

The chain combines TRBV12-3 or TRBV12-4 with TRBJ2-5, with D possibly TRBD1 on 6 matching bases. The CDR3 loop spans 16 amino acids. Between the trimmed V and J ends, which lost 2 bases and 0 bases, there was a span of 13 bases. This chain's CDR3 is CASSLMDSRHQETQYF. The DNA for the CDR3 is TGTGCCAGCAGTTTAATGGACAGCCGCCACCAAGAGACCCAGTACTTC.

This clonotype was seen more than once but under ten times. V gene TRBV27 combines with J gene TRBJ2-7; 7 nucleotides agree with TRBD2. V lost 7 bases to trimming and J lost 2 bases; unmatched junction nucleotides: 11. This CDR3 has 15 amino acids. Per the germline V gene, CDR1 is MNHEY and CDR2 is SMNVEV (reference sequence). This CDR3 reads CASTPGPSGTYEQYF. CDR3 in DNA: TGTGCCAGCACCCCAGGTCCTAGCGGAACCTACGAGCAGTACTTC.

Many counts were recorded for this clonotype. The CDR3 DNA follows: TGCGCCAGCAGCCAAGAACGGCTCTCCTACAATGAGCAGTTCTTC. It specifies CASSQERLSYNEQFF. The rearrangement links TRBV4-3 to TRBJ2-1; D call uncertain. V was shortened by 0 bases and J by 0 bases, with 6 bases between the two germline ends. The CDR3 spans 15 residues. Germline V lookup: CDR1 LGHNA, CDR2 YSLEER.

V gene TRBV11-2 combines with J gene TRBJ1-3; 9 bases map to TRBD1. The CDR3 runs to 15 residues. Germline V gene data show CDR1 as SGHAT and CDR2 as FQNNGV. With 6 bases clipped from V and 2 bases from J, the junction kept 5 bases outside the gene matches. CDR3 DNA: TGTGCCAGCAGTCGGGACAGGGTCCCTGGAAACACCATATATTTT. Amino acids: CASSRDRVPGNTIYF.

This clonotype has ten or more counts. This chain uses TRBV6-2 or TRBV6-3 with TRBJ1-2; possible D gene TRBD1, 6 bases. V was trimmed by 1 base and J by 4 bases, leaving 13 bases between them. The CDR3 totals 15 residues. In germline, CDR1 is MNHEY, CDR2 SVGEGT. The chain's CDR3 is CASSYFLAGAYGYTF. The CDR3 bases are TGTGCCAGCAGTTACTTCTTGGCAGGGGCCTATGGCTACACCTTC.

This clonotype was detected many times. The CDR3 region has the DNA TGCGCCAGCAGTATTAGCGCCACAGATACGCAGTATTTT. It encodes CASSISATDTQYF. The chain joins TRBV5-1 to TRBJ2-3; perhaps TRBD2 as D (5 bases). The length of the CDR3 is 13 residues. Germline V gene data show CDR1 as SGHRS and CDR2 as YFSETQ. The V end lost 5 bases, the J end lost 2 bases, and 9 bases lay between the germline ends.

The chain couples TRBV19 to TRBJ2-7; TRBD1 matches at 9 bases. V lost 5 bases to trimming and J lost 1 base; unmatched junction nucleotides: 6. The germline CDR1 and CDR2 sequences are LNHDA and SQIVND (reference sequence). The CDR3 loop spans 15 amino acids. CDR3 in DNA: TGTGCCAGTAGTGTCGGGACAGGGAGATCCTACGAGCAGTACTTC. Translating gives CASSVGTGRSYEQYF.

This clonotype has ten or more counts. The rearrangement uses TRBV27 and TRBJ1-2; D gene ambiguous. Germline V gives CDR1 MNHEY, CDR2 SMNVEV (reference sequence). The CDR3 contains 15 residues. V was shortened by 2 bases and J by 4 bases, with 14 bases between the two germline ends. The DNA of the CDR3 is TGTGCCAGCAGTTTAATGTCCGGGAATACCTATGGCTACACCTTC. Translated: CASSLMSGNTYGYTF.